This TCR beta chain came from a study of T cells in Graves' hyperthyroidism and ophthalmopathy. RNA transcripts were the template for amplifying TCR beta CDR3 regions. During a first-round RT-PCR of the TCR CDR3, the HTBI primer set was used. TCRdb fed the multiplex PCR reads into MiXCR, producing one record per CDR3 protein. The sample has under 400,000 distinct CDR3 sequences; approximately 15% are singletons. This clonotype was recorded many times. Its cognate antigen is unknown. Trimming stripped 3 bases from V and 8 bases from J, with 10 bases between. The CDR3 spans 12 residues. Findings and caveats of the study: Stable hyperthyroidism was told apart from ophthalmopathy by a model built on 13 V-J features. In the blood, most expanded thyroid clonotypes above 0.001 appeared as well.

The diagnoses drew upon clinical symptoms, serum thyroxine and TRAb, thyroid ultrasound and orbital computed tomography. PBMCs were sourced from approximately 9.3 ml fresh peripheral blood. Input material: blood. The receptor comes from a woman aged 18 to 35 with Graves' hyperthyroidism that later progressed to Graves' ophthalmopathy. The chain carries TRBV12-3 or TRBV12-4 and TRBJ1-2, with D unresolved. The CDR3 DNA is TGTGCCAGCAGTTTCTCAGGCCTCGGCTACACCTTC. Translation gives CASSFSGLGYTF.